A selection of T cell receptor beta chains follows, all from one sample in a study of blood T cell repertoires in COVID-19. Here immunoSEQ multiplex PCR was the method, and the copy in TCRdb shows in-frame clones only, minus some. The table lists 140,000 or so clones, about 90% of them singletons. Sequencing input: peripheral blood. These receptor sequences come from a man between 60 and 70 years old with active or convalescent COVID-19. CDR3s include the opening cysteine and the closing phenylalanine or tryptophan. D genes are given only for firm matches. Part of the rows lack a size; the others show once, few, many or a class for expanded clones.

TRBV7-8,NA,TRBJ2-7,NA,CASSTRGSDEQYF,TGTGCCAGCAGCACCCGGGGGAGTGACGAGCAGTACTTC
TRBV18,NA,TRBJ1-2,NA,CASSPPGSVVTNYGYTF,TGTGCCAGCTCACCACCAGGCAGCGTAGTAACTAACTATGGCTACACCTTC
TRBV5-1,NA,TRBJ1-6,NA,CASSTGFSSSYNSPLHF,TGCGCCAGCAGCACAGGGTTTTCGAGCTCCTATAATTCACCCCTCCACTTT
TRBV18,once,TRBJ2-5,TRBD1,CASSSNQGAPETQYF,TGTGCCAGCTCATCAAATCAGGGGGCGCCGGAGACCCAGTACTTC
TRBV29-1,once,TRBJ2-1,NA,CSVEGQYKGYNEQFF,TGCAGCGTTGAGGGCCAATACAAAGGATACAATGAGCAGTTCTTC
TRBV7-3,NA,TRBJ2-1,TRBD1,CASSTSTGSGVNEQFF,TGTGCCAGCAGCACTTCGACAGGGAGTGGGGTGAATGAGCAGTTCTTC
TRBV9,NA,TRBJ1-3,TRBD1,CASRADRAANTIYF,TGTGCCAGCAGAGCGGACAGGGCGGCAAACACCATATATTTT
TRBV4-2,NA,TRBJ1-4,NA,CASSSRQLNEKLFF,TGTGCCAGCAGCTCCCGACAGCTTAATGAAAAACTGTTTTTT
TRBV12-3/TRBV12-4,NA,TRBJ2-7,TRBD1,CASRGTGIYEQYF,TGTGCCAGCAGGGGGACAGGGATCTACGAGCAGTACTTC
TRBV3-1/TRBV3-2,NA,TRBJ1-2,TRBD1,CASSLGQGSYGYTF,TGTGCCAGCAGCCTTGGACAGGGGAGCTATGGCTACACCTTC
TRBV20-1,NA,TRBJ1-1,NA,CSASPVTEAFF,TGCAGTGCTAGTCCAGTCACTGAAGCTTTCTTT
TRBV24-1,NA,TRBJ2-7,TRBD1,CATRHYRQGKNEQYF,TGTGCCACCAGACACTACCGACAGGGCAAAAACGAGCAGTACTTC
TRBV3-1/TRBV3-2,NA,TRBJ1-1,NA,CASSRFTENTEAFF,TGTGCCAGCAGCCGGTTTACAGAGAACACTGAAGCTTTCTTT
TRBV5-1,NA,TRBJ2-7,TRBD1,CASSLVGTAVYEQYF,TGCGCCAGCAGCTTGGTAGGGACAGCTGTTTACGAGCAGTACTTC
TRBV14,NA,TRBJ1-1,NA,CASSQDRVAEAFF,TGTGCCAGCAGCCAAGATCGGGTCGCTGAAGCTTTCTTT
TRBV5-6,NA,TRBJ2-5,TRBD1,CASSLERQGRGQETQYF,TGTGCCAGCAGCTTGGAAAGACAGGGGCGAGGGCAAGAGACCCAGTACTTC
TRBV5-8,NA,TRBJ2-2,NA,CASSWGLGSGELFF,TGTGCCAGCAGCTGGGGACTTGGGTCCGGGGAGCTGTTTTTT
TRBV14,NA,TRBJ2-7,TRBD1,CASSQGTGIYEQYF,TGTGCCAGCAGCCAAGGGACAGGGATCTACGAGCAGTACTTC
TRBV7-8,NA,TRBJ2-3,TRBD2,CASSLQGGTSVADTQYF,TGTGCCAGCAGCTTACAGGGAGGGACTTCAGTGGCAGATACGCAGTATTTT
TRBV27,NA,TRBJ1-5,NA,CASSLGAANQPQHF,TGTGCCAGCAGTTTAGGGGCAGCGAATCAGCCCCAGCATTTT
TRBV24-1,NA,TRBJ1-2,TRBD1,CATSDSLGAGGSSGYTF,TGTGCCACCAGTGATTCCCTTGGGGCAGGGGGGTCATCTGGCTACACCTTC
TRBV27,once,TRBJ1-2,TRBD1,CATNSGTGINGYTF,TGTGCCACAAACTCCGGGACAGGTATTAATGGCTACACCTTC
TRBV5-1,NA,TRBJ2-7,TRBD1,CASSPGGFDSYEQYF,TGCGCCAGCAGCCCAGGGGGATTTGATTCCTACGAGCAGTACTTC
TRBV5-8,NA,TRBJ2-2,TRBD2,CASSGGTTNTGELFF,TGTGCCAGCAGCGGAGGGACTACGAACACCGGGGAGCTGTTTTTT
TRBV9,NA,TRBJ2-3,TRBD1,CASSLPTGSSDTQYF,TGTGCCAGCAGCTTACCGACAGGGAGCTCAGATACGCAGTATTTT
TRBV6-2/TRBV6-3,NA,TRBJ2-7,NA,CASSLGLAYEQYF,TGTGCCAGCAGTTTGGGCCTTGCCTACGAGCAGTACTTC
TRBV18,NA,TRBJ2-1,NA,CASSPPGGLAAGEQFF,TGTGCCAGCTCACCACCGGGCGGGTTAGCCGCTGGTGAGCAGTTCTTC
TRBV4-2,NA,TRBJ2-1,TRBD2,CASSRGLAGPYNEQFF,TGTGCCAGCAGCCGAGGACTAGCGGGGCCGTACAATGAGCAGTTCTTC
TRBV7-2,NA,TRBJ2-3,TRBD1,CASSGDRGDTQYF,TGTGCCAGCAGCGGTGACAGGGGAGATACGCAGTATTTT
TRBV15,NA,TRBJ1-3,TRBD1,CATSGIGTGSGNTIYF,TGTGCCACCAGCGGAATCGGGACAGGGTCTGGAAACACCATATATTTT
TRBV5-8,NA,TRBJ2-7,TRBD1,CASSLGGQISSYEQYF,TGTGCCAGCAGCTTGGGGGGACAGATAAGCTCCTACGAGCAGTACTTC
TRBV6-6,once,TRBJ2-2,TRBD2,CASSPLAGGSTGELFF,TGTGCCAGCAGTCCTCTAGCGGGAGGGAGCACCGGGGAGCTGTTTTTT
TRBV6-4,NA,TRBJ1-5,NA,CASSPTGNQPQHF,TGTGCCAGCAGCCCTACAGGGAATCAGCCCCAGCATTTT
TRBV7-2,NA,TRBJ1-1,NA,CASSPTGYFEAFF,TGTGCCAGCAGCCCAACAGGGTATTTTGAAGCTTTCTTT
TRBV5-1,NA,TRBJ2-1,TRBD2,CASSLGGTSGQSSYNEQFF,TGCGCCAGCAGCTTGGGCGGGACTAGCGGGCAAAGCTCCTACAATGAGCAGTTCTTC
TRBV7-8,NA,TRBJ1-6,TRBD1,CASSLLGQTLRYNSPLHF,TGTGCCAGCAGCTTGTTGGGACAGACCTTGCGATATAATTCACCCCTCCACTTT
TRBV5-1,NA,TRBJ1-1,NA,CASSFRGVTEAFF,TGCGCCAGCAGCTTCAGGGGAGTCACTGAAGCTTTCTTT
TRBV18,NA,TRBJ2-2,NA,CASSEIPTGELFF,TGTGCCAGCTCAGAGATACCCACCGGGGAGCTGTTTTTT
TRBV11-2,NA,TRBJ1-6,NA,CASSLGQGYNSPLHF,TGTGCCAGCAGCTTAGGGCAGGGGTATAATTCACCCCTCCACTTT
TRBV6-5,NA,TRBJ2-7,TRBD1,CASRPDRGRWNEQYF,TGTGCCAGCAGACCGGACAGGGGGCGATGGAACGAGCAGTACTTC
TRBV11-2,NA,TRBJ2-1,TRBD2,CASSPGGLASYNEQFF,TGTGCCAGCAGCCCCGGGGGACTAGCCTCCTACAATGAGCAGTTCTTC
TRBV18,NA,TRBJ2-5,NA,CASSRLETQYF,TGTGCCAGCTCCCGTTTAGAAACCCAGTACTTC
TRBV7-9,NA,TRBJ2-5,NA,CASSPGVIQETQYF,TGTGCCAGCAGCCCCGGGGTAATCCAAGAGACCCAGTACTTC
TRBV5-1,NA,TRBJ2-7,TRBD1,CASSFTGVNPYEQYF,TGCGCCAGCAGCTTTACAGGGGTCAACCCCTACGAGCAGTACTTC
TRBV20-1,NA,TRBJ1-6,NA,CSASRVVSSYNSPLHF,TGCAGTGCTAGTCGGGTCGTAAGCTCCTATAATTCACCCCTCCACTTT
TRBV5-5,few,TRBJ2-1,NA,CASSFLANNEQFF,TGTGCCAGCAGCTTTCTGGCCAACAATGAGCAGTTCTTC
TRBV4-2,NA,TRBJ1-4,TRBD1,CASSQGQINEKLFF,TGTGCCAGCAGCCAGGGACAGATTAATGAAAAACTGTTTTTT
TRBV19,few,TRBJ2-2,TRBD1,CASSIPDRGRGELFF,TGTGCCAGTAGTATCCCTGACAGGGGCAGAGGGGAGCTGTTTTTT
TRBV4-1,few,TRBJ2-7,NA,CASSQDRGISTYEQYF,TGCGCCAGCAGCCAAGATCGCGGCATTTCGACCTACGAGCAGTACTTC
TRBV24-1,few,TRBJ1-5,NA,CATSDFYQPQHF,TGTGCCACCAGTGATTTCTACCAGCCCCAGCATTTT
TRBV18,NA,TRBJ2-7,TRBD1,CASSPLATGGNEQYF,TGTGCCAGCTCACCACTTGCGACAGGGGGCAACGAGCAGTACTTC
TRBV7-2,NA,TRBJ2-3,TRBD2,CASSLGGGTSGLGQYF,TGTGCCAGCAGCTTAGGGGGTGGGACTAGCGGTCTGGGGCAGTATTTT
TRBV20-1,NA,TRBJ2-7,NA,CSASAGSSYEQYF,TGCAGTGCTAGTGCGGGTAGCTCCTACGAGCAGTACTTC
TRBV6-2/TRBV6-3,NA,TRBJ2-2,NA,CASSHRQVFTGELFF,TGTGCCAGCAGTCACCGACAGGTCTTTACCGGGGAGCTGTTTTTT
TRBV7-2,NA,TRBJ1-2,TRBD1,CASSPPGGRGYGYTF,TGTGCCAGCAGCCCCCCAGGGGGAAGGGGGTATGGCTACACCTTC
TRBV24-1,once,TRBJ1-5,NA,CATSQSGAKDQPQHF,TGTGCCACCAGTCAATCAGGGGCTAAGGATCAGCCCCAGCATTTT
TRBV6-6,NA,TRBJ2-7,TRBD1,CASSSEDRVTFYEQYF,TGTGCCAGCAGTTCCGAGGACAGGGTCACTTTTTACGAGCAGTACTTC